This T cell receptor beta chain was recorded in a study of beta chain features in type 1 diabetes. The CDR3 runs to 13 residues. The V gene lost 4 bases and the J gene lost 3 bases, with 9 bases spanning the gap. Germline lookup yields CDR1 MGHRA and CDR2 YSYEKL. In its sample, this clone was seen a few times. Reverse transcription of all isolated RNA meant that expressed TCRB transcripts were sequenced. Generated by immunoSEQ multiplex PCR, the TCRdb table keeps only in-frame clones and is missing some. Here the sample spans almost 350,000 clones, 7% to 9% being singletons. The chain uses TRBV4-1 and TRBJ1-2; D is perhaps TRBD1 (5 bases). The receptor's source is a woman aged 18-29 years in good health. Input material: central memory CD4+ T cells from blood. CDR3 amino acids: CASSPGIDYGYTF. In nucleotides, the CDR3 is TGCGCCAGCAGCCCAGGGATCGACTATGGCTACACCTTC.